These 11 T cell receptor beta chains were all obtained from the same sample, sequenced in a study of identical twins. TCRdb passed the 5' RACE reads through MiXCR, listing each CDR3 protein once. Among approximately 600,000 distinct CDR3 sequences listed, 9.5% to 10% were seen once. This same sample was also part of a study on yellow fever vaccine responses in identical twins.

The sequenced sample consisted of PBMCs. The source is a woman between 18 and 29 years old in good health.

The table lists this clonotype with many counts. The V and J genes are TRBV29-1 and TRBJ2-4, with D tentatively TRBD1 or TRBD2 (5 bases each). The CDR3 is made up of 13 amino acids. Germline assignment: CDR1 SQVTM and CDR2 ANQGSEA. V gave up 0 bases and J gave up 4 bases, with 7 bases separating them. In DNA form, the CDR3 reads TGCAGCGTTGAAGATGGGGGTAAAAACATTCAGTACTTC. Translating gives CSVEDGGKNIQYF. Full variable domain (outside the CDR3, taken from reference TRBV29-1 and TRBJ2-4): SAVISQKPSRDICQRGTSLTIQCQVDSQVTMMFWYRQQPGQSLTLIATANQGSEATYESGFVIDKFPISRPNLTFSTLTVSNMSPEDSSIYLCSVEDGGKNIQYFGAGTRLSVL.

This clonotype was recorded at least ten times. A junction boundary mismatches the germline segment, possibly from a read error. V usage is TRBV28 and J usage is TRBJ2-7; D is tentatively TRBD1 or TRBD2 (5 bases each). CDR1 and CDR2 (germline): MDHEN, SYDVKM. The CDR3 contains 13 residues. The CDR3 loop reads CASSFRESYEQYF. The CDR3 DNA reads as TGCGCCAGCAGCTTCAGGGAGAGTTACGAGCAGTACTTC. Full variable domain (missing parts from reference TRBV28 and TRBJ2-7): DVKVTQSSRYLVKRTGEKVFLECVQDMDHENMFWYRQDPGLGLRLIYFSYDVKMKEKGDIPEGYSVSREKKERFSLILESASTNQTSMYLCASSFRESYEQYFGPGTRLTVT.

This clonotype was detected a few times. V gene TRBV5-1 combines with J gene TRBJ2-5; 12 positions match TRBD2. Germline CDR1 reads SGHRS; CDR2 reads YFSETQ. With V trimmed by 7 bases and J by 4 bases, 2 bases remained unmatched. CDR3 length equals 13 residues. Here the CDR3 reads CASELAGGETQYF. The CDR3, as DNA: TGCGCCAGCGAACTAGCGGGGGGAGAGACCCAGTACTTC.

The chain couples TRBV20-1 to TRBJ1-5; D perhaps matches TRBD1 (5 bases). V lost 0 bases and J 0 bases, leaving 6 bases between the germline ends. Germline CDR1 reads DFQATT; CDR2 reads SNEGSKA (reference sequence). The CDR3 totals 14 residues. The DNA of the CDR3 is TGCAGTGCTAGAGATAGGGGTAGCAATCAGCCCCAGCATTTT. It translates to CSARDRGSNQPQHF.

This clonotype appeared a few times. The CDR3 loop reads CASNPSGGRQGQFF. In DNA, the CDR3 is TGTGCCAGCAACCCTAGCGGGGGACGACAGGGGCAGTTCTTC. The chain recombines TRBV12-3 or TRBV12-4 with TRBJ2-1, with TRBD2 matching over 10 bases. V lost 7 bases to trimming and J lost 12 bases; unmatched junction nucleotides: 12. This CDR3 has 14 amino acids.

This clonotype was counted at least ten times. The chain has TRBV18 and TRBJ2-3, with 9 bases identical to TRBD1. J was trimmed by 3 bases and V by 11 bases; bases with no gene match: 0. Looked up from germline, CDR1 is KGHSH and CDR2 is LQKENI. CDR3 length: 11 amino acids. CDR3 region: CAGQGTDTQYF. As DNA, the CDR3 is TGTGCCGGACAGGGGACAGATACGCAGTATTTT.

This clonotype has only a few counts. V usage is TRBV20-1 and J usage is TRBJ2-2; D not resolved. The CDR3 is 13 residues long. The V end was cut by 6 bases, the J end by 5 bases, with 13 bases between. The germline V gene encodes CDR1 DFQATT and CDR2 SNEGSKA (reference sequence). The CDR3 coding sequence is TGCAGTGCCCTCGTAGCACTTACCGGGGAGCTGTTTTTT. It codes for CSALVALTGELFF.

The sample holds a few counts of this clonotype. The J gene is TRBJ2-3, the V gene TRBV7-2; 7 bases fit TRBD1. Germline CDR1 is SGHTA and CDR2 is FQGNSA. The CDR3 is 15 amino acids. V lost 7 bases, J lost 0 bases, and 7 bases stayed unmatched. CDR3 sequence (DNA): TGTGCCAGCACCCGACAGGGCCCTAGCACAGATACGCAGTATTTT. The encoded protein is CASTRQGPSTDTQYF.

Points on this clonotype: Germline is not matched at one junction end, which may reflect a read error. The V call is TRBV30, the J call TRBJ2-7; D is unresolved. Germline V gene data show CDR1 as GTSNPN and CDR2 as SVGIG (reference sequence). This CDR3 has 13 residues. CDR3 amino acids: CAWIEAGPYGQYF. For the CDR3, the DNA is TGTGCCTGGATAGAAGCCGGCCCCTACGGGCAGTACTTC.

This clonotype was recorded at least ten times. The chain recombines TRBV20-1 with TRBJ2-3; D is perhaps TRBD2 (5 bases). V gave up 6 bases and J gave up 6 bases, with 19 bases separating them. Germline V gene data show CDR1 as DFQATT and CDR2 as SNEGSKA (reference sequence). The CDR3 contains 14 residues. CDR3 in DNA: TGCAGTGCCGTAACTAGGGCGGTTGTGGATACGCAGTATTTT. It is translated as CSAVTRAVVDTQYF.

This clonotype turned up a few times. V usage is TRBV29-1 and J usage is TRBJ2-1; no clear D gene. This CDR3 comprises 13 residues. Looked up from germline, CDR1 is SQVTM and CDR2 is ANQGSEA. Trimming shortened V by 4 bases and J by 3 bases, and 10 bases separated the two germline ends. This CDR3 reads CSVGGWNYNEQFF. The CDR3 nucleotides read TGCAGCGTTGGCGGCTGGAACTACAATGAGCAGTTCTTC.